This T cell receptor (beta chain) was identified during a study of cytomegalovirus exposure and HLA in healthy donors. Study-wide background: Unique TCRs numbering 75 million to 95 million, obtained from HLA-typed donors, made up an early data release.

Germline V gives CDR1 LGHNT, CDR2 FRNRAP. The CDR3 is 15 amino acids. V lost 2 bases and J lost 2, with 11 bases in between. Primers included in the PCR were 60 Vbeta and 13 Jbeta primers. Authors' analysis steps: Later reanalysis found about 80 million unique TCR beta chains, about 10 million of them shared. Repertoires were generated with immunoSEQ multiplex PCR, while TCRdb's copy carries only in-frame clones and drops some. The V and J calls and the clone size are those of that table, but D and trimming were determined from the DNA. The sample lists approximately 220,000 clones, 75% to 90% seen once, with 0.71% in the top ten.

This receptor was identified in a boy between 2 and 15 years old in good health and CMV-seronegative. The chain has TRBV12-5 and TRBJ2-3; a possible D gene is TRBD2 (5 bases). Sequenced input: PBMCs. CDR3: CASGLMAGLTDTQYF. CDR3 bases: TGTGCTAGTGGTTTGATGGCGGGCCTCACAGATACGCAGTATTTT.